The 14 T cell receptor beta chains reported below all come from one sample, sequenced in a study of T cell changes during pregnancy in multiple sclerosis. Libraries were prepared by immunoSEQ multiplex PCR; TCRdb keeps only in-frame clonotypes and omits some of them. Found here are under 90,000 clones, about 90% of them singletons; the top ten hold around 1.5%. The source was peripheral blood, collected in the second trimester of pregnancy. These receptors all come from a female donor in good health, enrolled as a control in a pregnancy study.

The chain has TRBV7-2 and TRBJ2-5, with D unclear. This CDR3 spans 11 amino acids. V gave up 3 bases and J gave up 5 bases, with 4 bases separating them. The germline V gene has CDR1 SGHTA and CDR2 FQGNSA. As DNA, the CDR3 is TGTGCCAGCAGCTTGTCGGAGACCCAGTACTTC. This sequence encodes CASSLSETQYF.

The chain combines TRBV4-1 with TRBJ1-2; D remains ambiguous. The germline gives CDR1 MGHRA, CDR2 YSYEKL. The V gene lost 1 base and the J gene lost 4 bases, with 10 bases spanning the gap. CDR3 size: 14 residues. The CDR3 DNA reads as TGCGCCAGCAGCCAAGGGGGAGGGTCCTATGGCTACACCTTC. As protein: CASSQGGGSYGYTF.

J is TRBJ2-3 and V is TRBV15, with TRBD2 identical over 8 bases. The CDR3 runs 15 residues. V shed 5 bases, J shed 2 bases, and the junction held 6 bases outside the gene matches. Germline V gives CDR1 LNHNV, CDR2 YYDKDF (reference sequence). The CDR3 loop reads CATSGGREATDTQYF. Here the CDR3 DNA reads TGTGCCACCAGCGGGGGGCGGGAGGCCACAGATACGCAGTATTTT.

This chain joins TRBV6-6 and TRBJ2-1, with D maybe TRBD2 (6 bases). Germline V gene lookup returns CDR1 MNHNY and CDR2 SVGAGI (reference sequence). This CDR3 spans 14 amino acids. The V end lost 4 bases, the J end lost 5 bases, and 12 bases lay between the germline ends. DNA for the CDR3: TGTGCCAGCAGTTCCCGGGGGTCGGACAATGAGCAGTTCTTC. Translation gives CASSSRGSDNEQFF.

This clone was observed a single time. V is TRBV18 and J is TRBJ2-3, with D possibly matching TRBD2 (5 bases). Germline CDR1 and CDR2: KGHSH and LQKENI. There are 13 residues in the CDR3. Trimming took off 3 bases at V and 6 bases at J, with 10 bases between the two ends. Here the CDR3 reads CASSPRTGDTQYF. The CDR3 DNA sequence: TGTGCCAGCTCACCGAGGACTGGGGATACGCAGTATTTT.

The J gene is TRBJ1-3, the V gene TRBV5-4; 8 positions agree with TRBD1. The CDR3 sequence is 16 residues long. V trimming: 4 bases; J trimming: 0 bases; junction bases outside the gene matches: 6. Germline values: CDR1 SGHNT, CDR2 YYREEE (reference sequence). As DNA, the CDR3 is TGTGCCAGCAGCGTAAACAGGGGGAGCTCTGGAAACACCATATATTTT. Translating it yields CASSVNRGSSGNTIYF.

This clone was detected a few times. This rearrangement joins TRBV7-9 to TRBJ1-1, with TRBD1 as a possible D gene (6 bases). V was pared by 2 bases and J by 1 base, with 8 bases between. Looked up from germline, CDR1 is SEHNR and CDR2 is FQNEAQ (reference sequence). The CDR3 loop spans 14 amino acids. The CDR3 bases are TGTGCCAGCAGCTTACAACAGGGGAACACTGAAGCTTTCTTT. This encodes CASSLQQGNTEAFF.

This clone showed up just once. The CDR3 DNA sequence: TGTGCCAGCAGCCGGAGTCGACTAGCGGGAAGCACCGGGGAGCTGTTTTTT. It encodes CASSRSRLAGSTGELFF. The gene calls are TRBV7-7 and TRBJ2-2; 11 bases agree with TRBD2. The CDR3 length is 17 residues. V was clipped by 5 bases and J by 4 bases; unmatched bases: 9. CDR1 SSHAT and CDR2 FNYEAQ come from the germline V gene (reference sequence).

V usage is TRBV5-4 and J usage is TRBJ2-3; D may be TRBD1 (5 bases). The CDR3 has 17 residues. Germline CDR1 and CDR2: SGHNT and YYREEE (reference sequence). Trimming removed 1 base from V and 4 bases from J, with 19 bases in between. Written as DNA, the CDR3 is TGTGCCAGCAGCTTGAGTTTGTCGGGCAGGGTGGCAGATACGCAGTATTTT. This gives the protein CASSLSLSGRVADTQYF.

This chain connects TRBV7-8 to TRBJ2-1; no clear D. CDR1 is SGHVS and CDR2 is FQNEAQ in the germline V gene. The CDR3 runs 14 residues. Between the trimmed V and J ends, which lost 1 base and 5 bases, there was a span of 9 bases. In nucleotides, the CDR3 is TGTGCCAGCAGCTTAGTAAGTCGGGACAATGAGCAGTTCTTC. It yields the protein CASSLVSRDNEQFF.

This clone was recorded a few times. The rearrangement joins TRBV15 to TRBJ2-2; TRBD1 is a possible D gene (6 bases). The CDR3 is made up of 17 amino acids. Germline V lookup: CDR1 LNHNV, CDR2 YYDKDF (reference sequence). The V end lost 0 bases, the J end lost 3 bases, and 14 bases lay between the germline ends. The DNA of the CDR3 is TGTGCCACCAGCAGAGAGAATGACAGGTTTGACACCGGGGAGCTGTTTTTT. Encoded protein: CATSRENDRFDTGELFF.

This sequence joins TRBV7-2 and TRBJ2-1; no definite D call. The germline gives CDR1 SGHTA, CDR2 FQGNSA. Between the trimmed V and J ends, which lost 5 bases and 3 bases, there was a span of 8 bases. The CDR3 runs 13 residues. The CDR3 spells CASSGSGYNEQFF. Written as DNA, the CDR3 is TGTGCCAGCAGCGGATCAGGCTACAATGAGCAGTTCTTC.

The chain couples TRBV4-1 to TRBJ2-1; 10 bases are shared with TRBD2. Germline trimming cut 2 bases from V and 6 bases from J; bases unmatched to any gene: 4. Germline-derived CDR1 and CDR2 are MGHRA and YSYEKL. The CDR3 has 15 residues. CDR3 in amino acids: CASSQWLAGVNEQFF. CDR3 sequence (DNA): TGCGCCAGCAGCCAATGGCTAGCGGGAGTCAATGAGCAGTTCTTC.

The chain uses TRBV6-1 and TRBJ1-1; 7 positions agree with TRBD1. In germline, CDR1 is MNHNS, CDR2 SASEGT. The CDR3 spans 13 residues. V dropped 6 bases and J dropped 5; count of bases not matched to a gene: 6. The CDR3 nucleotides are TGTGCCAGCAGGAAGGACAGGTTAACTGAAGCTTTCTTT. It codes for CASRKDRLTEAFF.